A single sample is the source of the 26 T cell receptor beta chains below, sequenced in a study of shared clonotypes between healthy human individuals. Only CD45RO-negative cells positively selected for CCR7 counted as naive CD8 cells, so terminally differentiated effector memory CD45RA+ cells were excluded. TCRdb's copy holds only in-frame clones and misses some; the assay was immunoSEQ multiplex PCR. The sample shows about 2.2 million clones, around 93% of them seen only once. The sequencing sample was made of naive CD8+ T cells from PBMCs. The receptors originated from a man between 18 and 35 years old in good health. Some clones in this sample may be carry-over from other donors' samples.

This chain links TRBV6-5 with TRBJ1-1, with D unclear. Trimming cost V 6 bases and J 0 bases, with 11 bases left between them. This CDR3 has 14 amino acids. The germline V gene has CDR1 MNHEY and CDR2 SVGAGI. The CDR3 reads CASRARSMNTEAFF. DNA of the CDR3: TGTGCCAGCAGGGCACGTAGCATGAACACTGAAGCTTTCTTT.

For the CDR3, the DNA is TGTGCCAGCAGCGCTACACAACAGGGGACTAACACCGGGGAGCTGTTTTTT. Translated: CASSATQQGTNTGELFF. The V and J genes are TRBV9 and TRBJ2-2, with D possibly being TRBD1 (7 bases). Germline assignment: CDR1 SGDLS and CDR2 YYNGEE. Trimming shortened V by 3 bases and J by 2 bases, and 17 bases separated the two germline ends. The CDR3 is 17 residues long.

The chain links TRBV2 to TRBJ2-5; either TRBD1 or TRBD2 may fit D (5 bases each). The germline CDR1 and CDR2 sequences are SNHLY and FYNNEI. The V end lost 4 bases, the J end lost 5 bases, and 14 bases lay between the germline ends. The length of the CDR3 is 14 residues. CDR3 region: CASSARGTEETQYF. The CDR3 region has the DNA TGTGCCAGCAGTGCAAGAGGGACCGAGGAGACCCAGTACTTC.

The chain employs TRBV29-1 and TRBJ1-1; D ambiguous. Germline V lookup: CDR1 SQVTM, CDR2 ANQGSEA. The CDR3 totals 12 residues. Between the trimmed V and J ends, which lost 3 bases and 4 bases, there was a span of 9 bases. The CDR3 region is CSVDWAPTEAFF. Written as DNA, the CDR3 is TGCAGCGTTGATTGGGCTCCCACTGAAGCTTTCTTT. Looking up the rest from reference TRBV29-1 and TRBJ1-1 gives the full variable domain: SAVISQKPSRDICQRGTSLTIQCQVDSQVTMMFWYRQQPGQSLTLIATANQGSEATYESGFVIDKFPISRPNLTFSTLTVSNMSPEDSSIYLCSVDWAPTEAFFGQGTRLTVV.

A remark on this clone: Other DNA sequences within the sample encode an identical CDR3. The DNA for the CDR3 is TGTGCCAGCAGCGCCAGGACAGACTACGAGCAGTACTTC. Its translation: CASSARTDYEQYF. The chain has TRBV7-9 and TRBJ2-7, with D possibly being TRBD1 (6 bases). V was clipped by 5 bases and J by 3 bases, with 11 bases between them. The CDR3 spans 13 residues. Per the germline V gene, CDR1 is SEHNR and CDR2 is FQNEAQ (reference sequence).

The rearrangement joins TRBV7-6 to TRBJ1-1, with no clear D. The germline gives CDR1 SGHVS, CDR2 FNYEAQ. CDR3 length equals 17 residues. Trimming stripped 1 base from V and 4 bases from J, with 19 bases between. In DNA, the CDR3 is TGTGCCAGCAGCTTAGTGGCCGTCCGGGTCGACGGCACTGAAGCTTTCTTT. Translation gives CASSLVAVRVDGTEAFF.

The chain couples TRBV14 to TRBJ2-5; no definite D call. V lost 10 bases and J lost 4, with 22 bases in between. This CDR3 comprises 15 residues. The germline CDR1 and CDR2 sequences are SGHDN and FVKESK. The CDR3 DNA reads as TGTGCCACCAGACTTTTCGCACAGAGTCTAGAGACCCAGTACTTC. Amino acid sequence: CATRLFAQSLETQYF.

On this clone itself: The same CDR3 can be traced to other DNA sequences in this sample. The rearrangement joins TRBV14 to TRBJ2-3, with D tentatively TRBD2 (5 bases). Germline V gene lookup returns CDR1 SGHDN and CDR2 FVKESK. This CDR3 has 15 residues. Trimming took off 1 base at V and 1 base at J, with 9 bases between the two ends. CDR3 in amino acids: CASSQVGSRTDTQYF. CDR3 coding DNA: TGTGCCAGCAGCCAAGTGGGGAGTCGCACAGATACGCAGTATTTT.

This rearrangement joins TRBV7-9 to TRBJ1-5, with D perhaps TRBD1 (5 bases). Trimming stripped 5 bases from V and 2 bases from J, with 13 bases between. The CDR3 extends over 15 amino acids. Germline lookup yields CDR1 SEHNR and CDR2 FQNEAQ (reference sequence). CDR3 region: CASSPAGGGNQPQHF. CDR3 DNA sequence: TGTGCCAGCAGCCCCGCTGGGGGGGGCAATCAGCCCCAGCATTTT.

The chain has TRBV5-1 and TRBJ2-5; D uncertain. Trimming stripped 0 bases from V and 6 bases from J, with 12 bases between. Germline V gene data show CDR1 as SGHRS and CDR2 as YFSETQ. The CDR3 totals 14 residues. The CDR3 region is CASSLESGDKTQYF. Here the CDR3 DNA reads TGCGCCAGCAGCTTGGAGTCAGGTGATAAGACCCAGTACTTC.

This clone was detected only once. The same CDR3 also results from other DNA sequences found in this sample. V and J are TRBV9 and TRBJ1-1, with 7 nucleotides matching TRBD1. Germline V CDR1 and CDR2: SGDLS, YYNGEE. V lost 2 bases, J lost 0 bases, and 1 base stayed unmatched. This CDR3 is built from 14 residues. The CDR3 DNA is TGTGCCAGCAGCGTTACAGGGGTGAACACTGAAGCTTTCTTT. Its protein is CASSVTGVNTEAFF.

The chain has TRBV10-3 and TRBJ1-1; D not certain. From germline, CDR1 is ENHRY and CDR2 SYGVKD. Deletions cut 3 bases from V and 8 bases from J, with 16 bases between. The CDR3 extends over 14 amino acids. CDR3 nucleotides: TGTGCCATCAGTGACCCTGGGCCATCCCTCGAAGCTTTCTTT. The encoded protein is CAISDPGPSLEAFF.

The chain joins TRBV2 to TRBJ2-7, with D tentatively TRBD2 (5 bases). V lost 4 bases and J 6 bases, leaving 22 bases between the germline ends. Germline values: CDR1 SNHLY, CDR2 FYNNEI. There are 16 residues in the CDR3. In nucleotides, the CDR3 is TGTGCCAGCAGTGGAGGGCGGGCAGGCCGAAACCCCGAGCAGTACTTC. It codes for CASSGGRAGRNPEQYF.

This clone was seen once. The chain employs TRBV7-9 and TRBJ2-1; D possibly matches TRBD1 or TRBD2 (5 bases each). The CDR3 consists of 16 residues. Germline V gene lookup returns CDR1 SEHNR and CDR2 FQNEAQ (reference sequence). V was trimmed by 6 bases and J by 4 bases, leaving 19 bases between them. Here the CDR3 reads CASRLPREGLYNEQFF. The CDR3 region has the DNA TGTGCCAGCAGATTACCTCGTGAGGGGCTTTACAATGAGCAGTTCTTC.

The rearrangement joins TRBV7-8 to TRBJ2-1; 7 bases align to TRBD2. CDR1 is SGHVS and CDR2 is FQNEAQ in the germline V gene. The CDR3 totals 20 residues. The J segment lost 6 bases and the V segment lost 6 bases, leaving 26 bases of the junction unmatched. The CDR3 nucleotides are TGTGCCAGCAGGGAGCGGGGACTACCCGGAGAAGTATTGAGGGGCAATGAGCAGTTCTTC. Its translation is CASRERGLPGEVLRGNEQFF.

This clone was picked up one time. The chain carries TRBV10-2 and TRBJ2-1, with 7 bases matching TRBD2. V was pared by 6 bases and J by 10 bases, with 15 bases of the junction left unmatched. This CDR3 comprises 15 residues. Germline loops: CDR1 WSHSY, CDR2 SAAADI. CDR3 residues: CASRLPSGKKGEQFF. CDR3 coding DNA: TGCGCCAGCAGACTCCCTAGCGGAAAAAAAGGAGAGCAGTTCTTC.

The chain combines TRBV27 with TRBJ2-4; possibly TRBD1 for D (5 bases). Trimming pared 2 bases from V and 0 bases from J, leaving 17 bases between. The germline V gene has CDR1 MNHEY and CDR2 SMNVEV (reference sequence). The CDR3 runs 18 residues. Here the CDR3 reads CASSLRGTRNLAKNIQYF. The CDR3, as DNA: TGTGCCAGCAGTTTAAGGGGCACCCGAAATCTAGCCAAAAACATTCAGTACTTC.

The rearrangement uses TRBV13 and TRBJ2-1; 11 bases fit TRBD2. The CDR3 length is 17 residues. The V segment lost 0 bases and the J segment 1 base; nucleotides outside the gene matches: 2. CDR1 and CDR2 from the germline V gene are PRHDT and FYEKMQ (reference sequence). DNA for the CDR3: TGTGCCAGCAGCTTAGGCCTAGCGGGAGGTTCCTACAATGAGCAGTTCTTC. Its protein product is CASSLGLAGGSYNEQFF. The full variable domain, its missing parts supplied by reference TRBV13 and TRBJ2-1, is AAGVIQSPRHLIKEKRETATLKCYPIPRHDTVYWYQQGPGQDPQFLISFYEKMQSDKGSIPDRFSAQQFSDYHSELNMSSLELGDSALYFCASSLGLAGGSYNEQFFGPGTRLTVL.

Remarks on this clone: Other DNA sequences in this sample translate to the same CDR3. V and J are TRBV27 and TRBJ1-2; D remains ambiguous. Trimming pared 3 bases from V and 4 bases from J, leaving 9 bases between. The CDR3 covers 13 residues. Germline CDR1 and CDR2: MNHEY and SMNVEV (reference sequence). Here the CDR3 reads CASSFGRTYGYTF. The CDR3 DNA sequence: TGTGCCAGCAGTTTTGGCCGGACCTATGGCTACACCTTC.

J is TRBJ2-3 and V is TRBV7-2; D call uncertain. The CDR3 consists of 15 residues. Germline V gene lookup returns CDR1 SGHTA and CDR2 FQGNSA. The V gene lost 2 bases and the J gene lost 0 bases, with 9 bases spanning the gap. The CDR3 DNA sequence: TGTGCCAGCAGCTTATATGGCGTAAGCACAGATACGCAGTATTTT. It is translated as CASSLYGVSTDTQYF.

This chain joins TRBV28 and TRBJ2-1; 7 positions agree with TRBD2. CDR3 length: 15 residues. The trim removed 2 bases at V and 3 bases at J, leaving 4 bases unmatched. CDR1 and CDR2 (germline): MDHEN, SYDVKM. Here the CDR3 reads CASSLRGLLYNEQFF. The CDR3 DNA reads as TGTGCCAGCAGTTTAAGGGGACTACTCTACAATGAGCAGTTCTTC.

The gene calls are TRBV7-9 and TRBJ2-1; TRBD2 aligns across 8 bases. The CDR3 spans 16 residues. The trim removed 5 bases at V and 0 bases at J, leaving 6 bases unmatched. CDR1 and CDR2 (germline): SEHNR, FQNEAQ (reference sequence). CDR3 loop: CASSPRSGNSYNEQFF. The CDR3 bases are TGTGCCAGCAGCCCCCGTAGCGGGAACTCCTACAATGAGCAGTTCTTC.

Turning to this clone: Germline and junction disagree at one end, which may indicate a read error. This chain connects TRBV4-2 to TRBJ1-1; D may be TRBD1 (6 bases). The CDR3 runs 14 residues. Germline V lookup: CDR1 LGHNA, CDR2 YNFKEQ. The CDR3 DNA reads as TGTGCCAGCAGCCAAGATCGCGGTGCCCCGGGACAAGGCTTT. It is translated as CASSQDRGAPGQGF.

The sample holds one count of this clone. The chain recombines TRBV7-2 with TRBJ2-7; the D gene could be TRBD1 or TRBD2 (6 bases each). Germline CDR1 reads SGHTA; CDR2 reads FQGNSA. V was shortened by 2 bases and J by 6 bases, with 23 bases between the two germline ends. CDR3 length equals 17 residues. CDR3 loop: CASSLISGGLTAGEQYF. DNA for the CDR3: TGTGCCAGCAGCTTAATCAGTGGGGGGCTCACAGCGGGCGAGCAGTACTTC.

The chain uses TRBV25-1 and TRBJ1-2; no reliable D call. Trimming took 3 bases from V and 4 from J, leaving 9 bases between them. This CDR3 is built from 13 residues. CDR1 and CDR2 (germline): MGHDK, SYGVNS. The CDR3 DNA sequence: TGTGCCAGCAGTGAGAACAATGCCTATGGCTACACCTTC. It specifies CASSENNAYGYTF.

V and J are TRBV19 and TRBJ1-4; D possibly corresponds to TRBD1 (6 bases). With 7 bases removed from V and 1 base from J, the gap between germline ends came to 19 bases. This CDR3 region has 17 residues. CDR1 and CDR2 from the germline V gene are LNHDA and SQIVND (reference sequence). CDR3 sequence (DNA): TGTGCCAGTACCGCCGGGACATATGTGGGAACTAATGAAAAACTGTTTTTT. Translating it yields CASTAGTYVGTNEKLFF.